These 9 T cell receptor beta chains originate from one sample sequenced in a study of blood T cell repertoires in COVID-19. The protocol was immunoSEQ multiplex PCR, while the TCRdb copy is restricted to in-frame clones and leaves out a portion. Of under 250,000 clones in the sample, more than 80% were seen once. Sequenced sample: PBMCs or T cells enriched from blood (not recorded which). These receptors were collected from a man in his sixties who had recovered from COVID-19.

The gene calls are TRBV7-3 and TRBJ2-5, with D tentatively TRBD2 (6 bases). This CDR3 is 15 amino acids long. The germline V gene has CDR1 SGHTA and CDR2 FQGTGA. V was clipped by 4 bases and J by 5 bases, with 17 bases between them. The CDR3 DNA reads TGTGCCAGCAGCTACTCCGGGCAGGGAGGCGAGACCCAGTACTTC. Its translation is CASSYSGQGGETQYF.

V and J are TRBV6-5 and TRBJ2-2, with 8 nucleotides matching TRBD1. Germline V gene data show CDR1 as MNHEY and CDR2 as SVGAGI. The CDR3 contains 15 residues. V lost 8 bases, J lost 4 bases, and 9 bases stayed unmatched. CDR3 sequence: CASASPTGGTGELFF. The CDR3 coding sequence is TGTGCCAGCGCGTCACCAACAGGGGGCACCGGGGAGCTGTTTTTT.

The CDR3 nucleotides are TGTGCCAGCAGCTTATTCAGGGGCCCTTTGGATGAGCAGTACTTC. Its protein is CASSLFRGPLDEQYF. V gene TRBV7-6 combines with J gene TRBJ2-7, with a weak D call TRBD1 (6 bases). Germline values: CDR1 SGHVS, CDR2 FNYEAQ. CDR3 length: 15 residues. Trimming cost V 2 bases and J 7 bases, with 18 bases left between them.

This chain uses TRBV7-9 with TRBJ1-4, with 7 bases fitting TRBD1. Per germline, CDR1 SEHNR and CDR2 FQNEAQ (reference sequence). The CDR3 totals 15 residues. The V gene end was trimmed by 2 bases and the J gene end by 5 bases; junction bases not matched to a gene: 5. In nucleotides, the CDR3 is TGTGCCAGCAGCTTAATGACAGGGCCAAATGAAAAACTGTTTTTT. Amino acids: CASSLMTGPNEKLFF.

The gene calls are TRBV14 and TRBJ2-3; TRBD2 matches at 8 bases. CDR1 SGHDN and CDR2 FVKESK come from the germline V gene. The CDR3 contains 15 residues. After removal of 1 base from V and 2 bases from J, the junction contained 2 bases not matched to a gene. The chain's CDR3 is CASSQVAGITDTQYF. DNA for the CDR3: TGTGCCAGCAGCCAAGTAGCGGGGATCACAGATACGCAGTATTTT.

This chain connects TRBV6-5 to TRBJ2-7, with 7 bases matching TRBD1. J lost 0 bases, V lost 8 bases, and 7 bases had no gene match. The length of the CDR3 is 14 residues. Per the germline V gene, CDR1 is MNHEY and CDR2 is SVGAGI. CDR3 region: CASLDRVNSYEQYF. CDR3 coding DNA: TGTGCCAGCCTAGACAGGGTGAACTCCTACGAGCAGTACTTC.

DNA for the CDR3: TGTGCCAGCAAGCCCCCCCAGGCCTACGAGCAGTACTTC. Residues: CASKPPQAYEQYF. The chain couples TRBV12-3 or TRBV12-4 to TRBJ2-7; D unclear. The V gene lost 7 bases and the J gene lost 2 bases, with 12 bases spanning the gap. The CDR3 covers 13 residues.

CDR3: CASSEYNSGANVLTF. The DNA of the CDR3 is TGTGCCAGCAGTGAATATAACTCTGGGGCCAACGTCCTGACTTTC. The chain recombines TRBV2 with TRBJ2-6; D remains unclear. Trimming removed 2 bases from V and 0 bases from J, with 5 bases in between. Germline lookup yields CDR1 SNHLY and CDR2 FYNNEI. The CDR3 runs 15 residues.

The chain couples TRBV18 to TRBJ2-1; 9 positions match TRBD1. The CDR3 is 16 residues long. Germline CDR1 and CDR2: KGHSH and LQKENI. J was trimmed by 6 bases and V by 4 bases; bases with no gene match: 10. CDR3 region: CASSLAGTGWGNEQFF. In DNA form, the CDR3 reads TGTGCCAGCTCACTAGCCGGGACAGGGTGGGGCAATGAGCAGTTCTTC. Full variable domain (missing parts from reference TRBV18 and TRBJ2-1): NAGVMQNPRHLVRRRGQEARLRCSPMKGHSHVYWYRQLPEEGLKFMVYLQKENIIDESGMPKERFSAEFPKEGPSILRIQQVVRGDSAAYFCASSLAGTGWGNEQFFGPGTRLTVL.